A selection of T cell receptor beta chains follows, all from one sample in a study of T cell changes during pregnancy in multiple sclerosis. This table comes from immunoSEQ multiplex PCR, and its TCRdb copy is limited to in-frame clones, with some not included. The table includes tens of thousands of clones, around nine tenths detected once. Sample: CD8+ T cells from peripheral blood mononuclear cells, taken before pregnancy. These receptors came from a female donor with multiple sclerosis, enrolled in a pregnancy study. CDR3s include the opening cysteine and the closing phenylalanine or tryptophan. The D gene is left open where the match is weak. Not every row has a clone size; where given, it reads once, few, many or a size class.

j_call,clone_size,v_call,d_call,cdr3_aa,cdr3_nt
TRBJ1-1,.,TRBV5-4,.,CASSSLMNTEAFF,TGTGCCAGCAGCTCTTTAATGAACACTGAAGCTTTCTTT
TRBJ1-1,.,TRBV6-5,TRBD1,CASSAGQGGTEAFF,TGTGCCAGCAGTGCGGGACAGGGCGGCACTGAAGCTTTCTTT
TRBJ1-6,.,TRBV21-1,.,CASSKACRRRNNSPLHF,TGTGCCAGCAGCAAAGCCTGTCGCAGAAGAAATAATTCACCCCTCCACTTT
TRBJ2-2,.,TRBV7-9,.,CASSLTTGNTGELFF,TGTGCCAGCAGCTTGACTACCGGGAACACCGGGGAGCTGTTTTTT
TRBJ2-1,once,TRBV18,.,CASSLTILADVYNEQFF,TGTGCCAGCTCACTCACGATTCTAGCTGATGTCTACAATGAGCAGTTCTTC
TRBJ1-1,.,TRBV2,.,CASSEDPGLGANTEAFF,TGTGCCAGCAGTGAAGACCCTGGACTGGGGGCTAACACTGAAGCTTTCTTT
TRBJ2-7,.,TRBV6-7,.,CASSWTVSYEQYF,TGTGCCAGCAGTTGGACAGTCTCCTACGAGCAGTACTTC
TRBJ2-7,.,TRBV6-1,TRBD2,CASSERGAGGPSYEQYF,TGTGCCAGCAGTGAAAGGGGGGCGGGAGGTCCCTCCTACGAGCAGTACTTC
TRBJ1-1,.,TRBV6-5,.,CASSWLEGVEAFF,TGTGCCAGCAGTTGGTTAGAGGGTGTCGAAGCTTTCTTT
TRBJ1-5,.,TRBV6-5,.,CASRYAIGDQPQHF,TGTGCCAGCAGGTACGCCATAGGGGATCAGCCCCAGCATTTT
TRBJ1-5,.,TRBV12-2,.,CASRARDRGPLGNQPQHF,TGTGCAAGTCGCGCGCGGGACAGGGGGCCGTTGGGCAATCAGCCCCAGCATTTT
TRBJ2-1,once,TRBV7-9,.,CASSLSGYNEQFF,TGTGCCAGCAGCTTGTCCGGCTACAATGAGCAGTTCTTC
TRBJ2-7,.,TRBV5-1,TRBD2,CASSWGLATYEQYF,TGCGCCAGCAGCTGGGGACTAGCCACCTACGAGCAGTACTTC
TRBJ1-1,.,TRBV27,.,CASSILPRELNTEAFF,TGTGCCAGCAGTATCCTACCTCGGGAATTGAACACTGAAGCTTTCTTT
TRBJ1-1,once,TRBV6-5,TRBD1,CASSYSKGGREAFF,TGTGCCAGCAGTTACTCTAAAGGGGGCAGGGAAGCTTTCTTT
TRBJ2-3,.,TRBV9,.,CASSVGGRGTDTQYF,TGTGCCAGCAGCGTAGGCGGGCGAGGCACAGATACGCAGTATTTT
TRBJ1-1,.,TRBV5-6,.,CASSLSTLLEAFF,TGTGCCAGCAGCTTGTCCACTCTTCTTGAAGCTTTCTTT
TRBJ1-2,.,TRBV7-6,.,CASSDRSSGVDGYTF,TGTGCCAGCAGCGATCGTTCGTCGGGGGTGGATGGCTACACCTTC
TRBJ2-3,.,TRBV11-1,.,CASSFRTRSGDTQYF,TGTGCCAGCAGCTTCCGGACAAGGTCTGGGGATACGCAGTATTTT
TRBJ2-4,.,TRBV27,.,CARPKGRKTIQYF,TGTGCCAGGCCAAAGGGGCGGAAGACCATTCAGTACTTC
TRBJ2-7,.,TRBV14,.,CASSALGEGVRNEQYF,TGTGCCAGCAGCGCCCTGGGAGAGGGGGTTAGGAACGAGCAGTACTTC
TRBJ2-5,.,TRBV28,TRBD1,CASSLWGTAQETQYF,TGTGCCAGCAGTTTATGGGGGACAGCTCAAGAGACCCAGTACTTC
TRBJ2-7,once,TRBV5-6,TRBD2,CASSLVAGGLVDEQYF,TGTGCCAGCAGCTTGGTAGCGGGAGGCCTTGTGGACGAGCAGTACTTC
TRBJ2-3,.,TRBV27,TRBD2,CASSFGGGTDTQYF,TGTGCCAGCAGTTTCGGGGGAGGGACAGATACGCAGTATTTT
TRBJ2-1,.,TRBV27,TRBD2,CASSGLAVSNEQFF,TGTGCCAGCAGTGGTCTAGCGGTTTCCAATGAGCAGTTCTTC
TRBJ2-5,.,TRBV7-9,.,CASSLREVGVGETQYF,TGTGCCAGCAGCTTAAGGGAGGTCGGGGTTGGAGAGACCCAGTACTTC
TRBJ2-1,.,TRBV27,.,CASSLGLYNEQFF,TGTGCCAGCAGTTTGGGCCTTTACAATGAGCAGTTCTTC
TRBJ2-7,.,TRBV14,.,CASSPLFRSEEQYF,TGTGCCAGCAGCCCCCTGTTTAGATCTGAGGAGCAGTACTTC
TRBJ1-2,.,TRBV29-1,TRBD1,CSVEAGTEYYGYTF,TGCAGCGTCGAGGCCGGGACAGAATACTATGGCTACACCTTC
TRBJ1-2,.,TRBV7-6,TRBD1,CASSLGQGEGLNYGYTF,TGTGCCAGCAGCTTGGGACAGGGGGAAGGTCTTAACTATGGCTACACCTTC
TRBJ2-2,.,TRBV29-1,TRBD1,CSAATGAGELFF,TGCAGCGCCGCTACAGGGGCCGGGGAGCTGTTTTTT
TRBJ2-1,.,TRBV7-9,TRBD2,CASSDWGGNGRNEQFF,TGTGCCAGCAGCGATTGGGGGGGGAACGGGAGGAATGAGCAGTTCTTC
TRBJ2-7,.,TRBV27,.,CASSLLLAHEQYF,TGTGCCAGCAGCCTACTTCTAGCCCACGAGCAGTACTTC
TRBJ2-7,.,TRBV10-1,TRBD1,CASSGQGAYEQYF,TGCGCCAGCAGTGGACAGGGGGCCTACGAGCAGTACTTC
TRBJ2-1,.,TRBV7-9,TRBD1,CASTSDRADNEQFF,TGTGCCAGCACCTCGGACAGGGCTGACAATGAGCAGTTCTTC
TRBJ1-4,.,TRBV7-6,.,CASSPTSGGLGKLFF,TGTGCCAGCAGCCCCACGTCGGGAGGGTTGGGAAAACTGTTTTTT
TRBJ1-2,few,TRBV5-1,.,CASSLVLGGVDGYTF,TGCGCCAGCAGCTTGGTCCTAGGGGGGGTTGATGGCTACACCTTC
TRBJ2-2,.,TRBV14,.,CASSGWNRDTGELFF,TGTGCCAGCAGCGGGTGGAACAGGGACACCGGGGAGCTGTTTTTT
TRBJ2-7,.,TRBV5-6,TRBD1,CASSPGQVPHEQYF,TGTGCCAGCAGCCCGGGACAGGTCCCCCACGAGCAGTACTTC
TRBJ1-1,medium-sized,TRBV4-1,.,CASSNTGTPILGSNTEAFF,TGCGCCAGCAGCAACACCGGGACACCCATTTTGGGGAGCAACACTGAAGCTTTCTTT
TRBJ2-3,.,TRBV14,.,CASSPARTGRDTQYF,TGTGCCAGCAGCCCGGCCCGGACTGGTAGAGATACGCAGTATTTT
TRBJ2-7,.,TRBV7-9,TRBD1,CASSSRTGSYEQYF,TGTGCCAGCAGCTCAAGGACAGGGTCTTACGAGCAGTACTTC
TRBJ2-3,once,TRBV27,.,CASSHQGRSYTDTQYF,TGTGCCAGCAGCCATCAGGGCAGAAGTTATACAGATACGCAGTATTTT
TRBJ1-1,few,TRBV4-1,.,CASSQTPGLNTEAFF,TGCGCCAGCAGCCAAACACCGGGACTTAACACTGAAGCTTTCTTT
TRBJ2-1,.,TRBV7-9,TRBD1,CAHFTGTGGGEQFF,TGTGCTCATTTTACCGGGACAGGGGGCGGTGAGCAGTTCTTC
TRBJ2-7,.,TRBV29-1,.,CSVHGGKDYEQYF,TGCAGCGTTCATGGCGGCAAGGATTACGAGCAGTACTTC
TRBJ1-1,.,TRBV28,TRBD1,CASSWRGTGVRTEAFF,TGTGCCAGCAGTTGGAGGGGGACAGGGGTGAGAACTGAAGCTTTCTTT
TRBJ2-1,.,TRBV5-1,TRBD1,CASSPGQGNNEQFF,TGCGCCAGCAGCCCTGGACAGGGAAACAATGAGCAGTTCTTC
TRBJ2-5,.,TRBV4-1,.,CASSPMSAGSSQETQYF,TGCGCCAGCAGCCCAATGTCGGCGGGTTCCTCCCAAGAGACCCAGTACTTC
TRBJ1-5,.,TRBV27,.,CASSSRVAGQPQHF,TGTGCCAGCAGTAGCAGGGTTGCCGGCCAGCCCCAGCATTTT
TRBJ1-5,.,TRBV5-6,TRBD1,CASSSGTGSWGNQPQHF,TGTGCCAGCAGCTCCGGGACAGGCTCCTGGGGCAATCAGCCCCAGCATTTT
TRBJ2-1,once,TRBV11-1,TRBD2,CASSQGLPPNEQFF,TGTGCCAGCAGCCAGGGACTACCTCCCAATGAGCAGTTCTTC
TRBJ2-1,.,TRBV7-2,TRBD1,CASSFRPGQGMSSYNEQFF,TGTGCCAGCAGCTTTAGACCGGGACAGGGAATGAGCTCCTACAATGAGCAGTTCTTC
TRBJ1-5,.,TRBV7-8,TRBD1,CASSLTGVEYSNQPQHF,TGTGCCAGCAGCTTAACAGGGGTAGAGTATAGCAATCAGCCCCAGCATTTT
TRBJ1-2,.,TRBV4-2,.,CASSQEEGPDGYTF,TGTGCCAGCAGCCAAGAGGAGGGGCCAGATGGCTACACCTTC
TRBJ2-1,.,TRBV29-1,.,CSVQGEGEQFF,TGCAGCGTGCAAGGCGAGGGTGAGCAGTTCTTC
TRBJ2-1,.,TRBV7-2,TRBD1,CASSYAGTGRNEQFF,TGTGCCAGCAGCTACGCCGGGACAGGGAGAAATGAGCAGTTCTTC